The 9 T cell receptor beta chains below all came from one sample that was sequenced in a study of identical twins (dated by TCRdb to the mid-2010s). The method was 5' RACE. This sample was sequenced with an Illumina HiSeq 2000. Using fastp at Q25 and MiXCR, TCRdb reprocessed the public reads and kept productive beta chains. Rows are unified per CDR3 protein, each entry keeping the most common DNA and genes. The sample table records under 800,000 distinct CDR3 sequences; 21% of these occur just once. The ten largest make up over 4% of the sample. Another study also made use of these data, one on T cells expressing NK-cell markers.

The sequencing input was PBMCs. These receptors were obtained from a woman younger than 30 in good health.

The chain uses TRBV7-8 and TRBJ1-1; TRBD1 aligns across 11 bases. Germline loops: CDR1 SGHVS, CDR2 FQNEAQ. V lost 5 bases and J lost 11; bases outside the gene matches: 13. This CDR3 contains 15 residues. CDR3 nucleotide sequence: TGTGCCAGCAGCGAGTGGGGGACAGGGGGAGTTGGGGCTTTCTTT. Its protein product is CASSEWGTGGVGAFF.

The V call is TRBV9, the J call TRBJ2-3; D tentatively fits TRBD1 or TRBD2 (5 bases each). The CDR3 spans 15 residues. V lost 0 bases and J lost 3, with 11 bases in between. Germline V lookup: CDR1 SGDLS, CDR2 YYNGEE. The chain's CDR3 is CASSVEGEMTDTQYF. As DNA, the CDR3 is TGTGCCAGCAGCGTAGAAGGGGAGATGACAGATACGCAGTATTTT.

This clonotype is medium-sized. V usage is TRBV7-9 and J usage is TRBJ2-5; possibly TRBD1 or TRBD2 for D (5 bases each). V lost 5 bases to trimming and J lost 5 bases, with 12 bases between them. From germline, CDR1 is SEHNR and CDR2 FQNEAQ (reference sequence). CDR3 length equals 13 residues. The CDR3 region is CASSPRDAETQYF. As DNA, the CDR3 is TGTGCCAGCAGCCCCCGGGACGCGGAGACCCAGTACTTC.

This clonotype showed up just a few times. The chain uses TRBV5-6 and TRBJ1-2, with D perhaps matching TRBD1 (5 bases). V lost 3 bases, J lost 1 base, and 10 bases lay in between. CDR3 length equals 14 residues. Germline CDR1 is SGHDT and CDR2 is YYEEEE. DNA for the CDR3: TGTGCCAGCAGCTGGAACAGGATTAACTATGGCTACACCTTC. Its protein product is CASSWNRINYGYTF.

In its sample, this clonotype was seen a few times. Here the CDR3 reads CATSRDRPNEQYF. The CDR3 bases are TGTGCCACCAGCAGAGATAGACCTAACGAGCAGTACTTC. This rearrangement joins TRBV15 to TRBJ2-7, with D hard to call. This CDR3 has 13 residues. Germline V CDR1 and CDR2: LNHNV, YYDKDF (reference sequence). V was cut by 0 bases and J by 5 bases, with 8 bases left in between.

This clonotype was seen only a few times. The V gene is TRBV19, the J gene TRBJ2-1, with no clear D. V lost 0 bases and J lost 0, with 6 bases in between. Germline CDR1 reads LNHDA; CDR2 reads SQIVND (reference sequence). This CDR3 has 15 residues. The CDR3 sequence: CASSIETRSYNEQFF. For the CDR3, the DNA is TGTGCCAGTAGTATAGAGACGCGCTCCTACAATGAGCAGTTCTTC.

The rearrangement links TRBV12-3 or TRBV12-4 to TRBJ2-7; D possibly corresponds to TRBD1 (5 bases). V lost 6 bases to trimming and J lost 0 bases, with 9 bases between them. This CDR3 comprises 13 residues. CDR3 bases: TGTGCCAGCAGGGAACAGGTCTCCTACGAGCAGTACTTC. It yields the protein CASREQVSYEQYF.

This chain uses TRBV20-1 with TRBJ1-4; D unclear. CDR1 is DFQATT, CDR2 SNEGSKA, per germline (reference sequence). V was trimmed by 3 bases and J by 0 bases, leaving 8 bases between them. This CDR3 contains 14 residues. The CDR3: CSASNGATNEKLFF. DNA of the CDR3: TGCAGTGCTAGTAACGGGGCAACTAATGAAAAACTGTTTTTT.

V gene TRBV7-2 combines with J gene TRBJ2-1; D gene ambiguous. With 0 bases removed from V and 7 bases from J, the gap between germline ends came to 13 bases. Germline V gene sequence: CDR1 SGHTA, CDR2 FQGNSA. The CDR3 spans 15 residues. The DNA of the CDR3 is TGTGCCAGCAGCTTAGCCCGAACTCTGGGGAATGAGCAGTTCTTC. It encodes CASSLARTLGNEQFF.